This T cell receptor beta chain was profiled in a study of cytotoxic CD8 clonotypes in ibrutinib-treated CLL. This CDR3 region has 14 residues. Germline-derived CDR1 and CDR2 are MNHNY and SVGAGI (reference sequence). Trimming took 4 bases from V and 3 from J, leaving 12 bases between them. Only in-frame clones appear in the TCRdb table, and some are missing; sequencing was by immunoSEQ multiplex PCR. The table has about 140,000 clones, approximately 89% seen once. The sequence was obtained from a human donor with chronic lymphocytic leukemia. Specimen: PBMCs, collected after 12 months of ibrutinib treatment. J is TRBJ1-1 and V is TRBV6-6; D call uncertain. CDR3 protein: CASSSYGRDTEAFF. The CDR3 nucleotides are TGTGCCAGCAGTTCATACGGACGAGACACTGAAGCTTTCTTT.